One sample yielded the 29 T cell receptor beta chains listed below, sequenced in a study of T cell repertoires in aging, cancer and after chemotherapy. TCR beta rearrangements were amplified from peripheral blood genomic DNA. A mixed TRB-A/B primer pool amplified rearranged TRB by multiplex touch-down PCR. TCRdb processed the multiplex PCR reads anew with MiXCR; each CDR3 protein has one entry. Counted here are approximately 3,100 distinct CDR3 sequences, approximately 24% occurring once; the ten biggest clones make up around 12%. Sequenced input: blood. The receptor set was obtained from a human donor with a solid tumor.

Relative to its sample, this clonotype is large. The chain uses TRBV19 and TRBJ2-6, with D unresolved. Trimming removed 9 bases from V and 0 bases from J, with 12 bases in between. The germline V gene encodes CDR1 LNHDA and CDR2 SQIVND (reference sequence). CDR3 length equals 15 residues. CDR3 region: CASLGEYSGANVLTF. The DNA of the CDR3 is TGTGCCAGCTTGGGCGAGTACTCTGGGGCCAACGTCCTGACTTTC.

The chain has TRBV19 and TRBJ2-7; D perhaps matches TRBD2 (6 bases). Germline V CDR1 and CDR2: LNHDA, SQIVND (reference sequence). The CDR3 runs 15 residues. Trimming removed 5 bases from V and 2 bases from J, with 16 bases in between. The CDR3 coding sequence is TGTGCCAGTAGTGGTCGGGGACTTAGAACCTACGAGCAGTACTTC. This translates into CASSGRGLRTYEQYF.

This clonotype was seen a handful of times. This chain uses TRBV11-2 with TRBJ1-5, with TRBD1 identical over 7 bases. Germline V gene data show CDR1 as SGHAT and CDR2 as FQNNGV. With V trimmed by 2 bases and J by 7 bases, 5 bases remained unmatched. This CDR3 comprises 14 residues. The CDR3 bases are TGTGCCAGCAGCTTATCCCAGGGGGGACAGCCCCAGCATTTT. Amino acids: CASSLSQGGQPQHF.

This clonotype was picked up a small number of times. Here the CDR3 DNA reads TGCGCCAGCAGTATAAGGGGTGACAACGAGCAGTACTTC. It codes for CASSIRGDNEQYF. This chain links TRBV5-1 with TRBJ2-7; tentative D call: TRBD1 (5 bases). This CDR3 contains 13 residues. Germline V gene data show CDR1 as SGHRS and CDR2 as YFSETQ. V was pared by 5 bases and J by 5 bases, with 14 bases between.

This clonotype was counted many times. This rearrangement joins TRBV4-3 to TRBJ1-4; 10 bases agree with TRBD1. Trimming cost V 4 bases and J 8 bases; bases outside gene matches: 4. The CDR3 runs to 14 residues. Germline V lookup: CDR1 LGHNA, CDR2 YSLEER. CDR3 in amino acids: CASSPGQGGEKLFF. CDR3 in DNA: TGCGCCAGCAGCCCCGGACAGGGGGGCGAAAAACTGTTTTTT.

This chain connects TRBV20-1 to TRBJ2-3; 10 nucleotides line up with TRBD1. The CDR3 is made up of 15 amino acids. The V and J ends lost 5 bases and 3 bases, in that order; junction bases with no gene match: 8. In germline, CDR1 is DFQATT, CDR2 SNEGSKA (reference sequence). The CDR3 loop is CSAPRDRGRTDTQYF. CDR3 sequence (DNA): TGCAGTGCTCCCCGGGACAGGGGCAGGACAGATACGCAGTATTTT.

This clonotype was seen a few times. The chain employs TRBV4-3 and TRBJ2-7, with D perhaps matching TRBD1 or TRBD2 (5 bases each). Trimming removed 0 bases at V and 3 bases at J, with 12 bases between. In germline, CDR1 is LGHNA, CDR2 YSLEER. The CDR3 is 15 amino acids. Written as DNA, the CDR3 is TGCGCCAGCAGCCAAGATTTTGGGACCCACTACGAGCAGTACTTC. Residues: CASSQDFGTHYEQYF.

By sample fraction, this clonotype is medium-sized. This chain joins TRBV20-1 and TRBJ2-7; D remains unclear. The CDR3 sequence is 13 residues long. In germline, CDR1 is DFQATT, CDR2 SNEGSKA (reference sequence). The V gene lost 2 bases and the J gene lost 2 bases, with 10 bases spanning the gap. The CDR3 spells CSARHSGAYEQYF. The DNA of the CDR3 is TGCAGTGCTAGACACAGTGGGGCCTACGAGCAGTACTTC.

This clonotype was seen only a few times. CDR3 region: CASSWDKTEAFF. In nucleotides, the CDR3 is TGTGCCAGCAGCTGGGACAAGACTGAAGCTTTCTTT. The rearrangement joins TRBV7-2 to TRBJ1-1, with TRBD1 as a possible D gene (6 bases). The V end was cut by 4 bases, the J end by 5 bases, with 8 bases between. The germline gives CDR1 SGHTA, CDR2 FQGNSA. The CDR3 extends over 12 amino acids.

This clonotype is labeled as medium-sized. This chain links TRBV18 with TRBJ2-5; D is undetermined. V lost 2 bases to trimming and J lost 10 bases, with 8 bases between them. This CDR3 is built from 11 residues. Germline lookup yields CDR1 KGHSH and CDR2 LQKENI. The CDR3 DNA follows: TGTGCCAGCTCACCAGGCGAGGACCAGTACTTC. This codes for CASSPGEDQYF. The full variable domain, with the rest looked up from reference TRBV18 and TRBJ2-5, is NAGVMQNPRHLVRRRGQEARLRCSPMKGHSHVYWYRQLPEEGLKFMVYLQKENIIDESGMPKERFSAEFPKEGPSILRIQQVVRGDSAAYFCASSPGEDQYFGPGTRLLVL.

This clonotype rates as large (0.1 to 1%). The chain recombines TRBV11-1 with TRBJ1-2; no clear D. The V gene lost 4 bases and the J gene lost 8 bases, with 8 bases spanning the gap. The CDR3 has 11 residues. Germline CDR1 SGHAT, CDR2 FQDESV (reference sequence). CDR3 sequence (DNA): TGTGCCAGCAGCTACGGCGGCGGCTACACCTTC. Translated: CASSYGGGYTF. The variable domain in full, with the rest retrieved from reference TRBV11-1 and TRBJ1-2, is EAEVAQSPRYKITEKSQAVAFWCDPISGHATLYWYRQILGQGPELLVQFQDESVVDDSQLPKDRFSAERLKGVDSTLKIQPAELGDSAMYLCASSYGGGYTFGSGTRLTVV.

V usage is TRBV12-3 or TRBV12-4 and J usage is TRBJ2-5; TRBD1 is a possible D gene (6 bases). V was cut by 0 bases and J by 7 bases, with 18 bases left in between. CDR3 length: 16 amino acids. The CDR3 nucleotides are TGTGCCAGCAGTTTAGCCCGGTTATGGGGGCGCGGGACCCAGTACTTC. It codes for CASSLARLWGRGTQYF.

For the CDR3, the DNA is TGTGCCAGCAGACGGGACAGGGGCGCGGGCAATGAGCAGTTCTTC. Translating it yields CASRRDRGAGNEQFF. V gene TRBV6-5 combines with J gene TRBJ2-1, with 10 nucleotides matching TRBD1. The V gene end was trimmed by 6 bases and the J gene end by 6 bases; junction bases not matched to a gene: 8. The CDR3 is made up of 15 amino acids. Per the germline V gene, CDR1 is MNHEY and CDR2 is SVGAGI.

By share of the sample, this clonotype is large. The rearrangement links TRBV29-1 to TRBJ2-5; either TRBD1 or TRBD2 may supply D (5 bases each). Trimming pared 4 bases from V and 3 bases from J, leaving 9 bases between. The length of the CDR3 is 12 residues. Germline values: CDR1 SQVTM, CDR2 ANQGSEA. The CDR3 loop reads CSVAGAEETQYF. DNA for the CDR3: TGCAGCGTTGCCGGGGCCGAAGAGACCCAGTACTTC.

V is TRBV12-3 or TRBV12-4 and J is TRBJ1-1, with TRBD1 matching over 7 bases. J was trimmed by 3 bases and V by 4 bases; bases with no gene match: 8. The CDR3 has 15 amino acids. CDR3 loop: CASSSGTAGDTEAFF. CDR3 nucleotide sequence: TGTGCCAGCAGTTCCGGGACAGCGGGGGACACTGAAGCTTTCTTT.

The V gene is TRBV7-2, the J gene TRBJ2-7; 10 positions agree with TRBD2. Germline CDR1 reads SGHTA; CDR2 reads FQGNSA. The ends lost 7 bases at V and 0 bases at J; junction bases unmatched: 9. The CDR3 consists of 16 residues. CDR3 in DNA: TGTGCCAGCACCAAGCGGGGGGGCCTTAGCTCCTACGAGCAGTACTTC. Protein sequence: CASTKRGGLSSYEQYF.

This clonotype was recorded once. The genes are TRBV6-5 and TRBJ2-3; 14 nucleotides align to TRBD2. The CDR3 runs to 16 residues. J gave up 0 bases and V 5 bases, and 1 base lay outside the gene matches. CDR1 and CDR2 (germline): MNHEY, SVGAGI. Here the CDR3 DNA reads TGTGCCAGCAGTAGGACTAGCGGGGGGAGCACAGATACGCAGTATTTT. Translated, it gives CASSRTSGGSTDTQYF.

The chain recombines TRBV6-5 with TRBJ2-7, with D possibly matching TRBD2 (5 bases). The CDR3 runs to 11 residues. The V end lost 6 bases, the J end lost 7 bases, and 10 bases lay between the germline ends. Germline V gene lookup returns CDR1 MNHEY and CDR2 SVGAGI. CDR3 DNA sequence: TGTGCCAGCAGACACGGCGGGGAGCAGTACTTC. Translation: CASRHGGEQYF.

By share of the sample, this clonotype is medium-sized. Written as DNA, the CDR3 is TGTGCCAGTAGTGATTCGGGGATTCATAGCAATCAGCCCCAGCATTTT. Its protein is CASSDSGIHSNQPQHF. The rearrangement joins TRBV19 to TRBJ1-5; no firm D call. CDR1 and CDR2 (germline): LNHDA, SQIVND (reference sequence). This CDR3 contains 16 residues. V lost 5 bases and J 0 bases, leaving 14 bases between the germline ends.

This clonotype ranks as medium-sized. The rearrangement joins TRBV5-1 to TRBJ2-3; no clear D gene. V dropped 0 bases and J dropped 2 bases, with 10 bases sitting between them. Germline lookup yields CDR1 SGHRS and CDR2 YFSETQ. This CDR3 region has 15 residues. CDR3 DNA sequence: TGCGCCAGCAGCTTGGCCGACAAGTCCACAGATACGCAGTATTTT. Its protein product is CASSLADKSTDTQYF.

The chain has TRBV2 and TRBJ1-2; TRBD1 is a possible D gene (5 bases). The CDR3 length is 12 residues. V was pared by 8 bases and J by 2 bases, with 9 bases between. Germline CDR1 is SNHLY and CDR2 is FYNNEI. In nucleotides, the CDR3 is TGTGCCAGCTCTCGGGGGAACTATGGCTACACCTTC. Translating it yields CASSRGNYGYTF.

This rearrangement joins TRBV19 to TRBJ1-5; 8 positions match TRBD1. Germline V gene lookup returns CDR1 LNHDA and CDR2 SQIVND (reference sequence). V lost 6 bases to trimming and J lost 11 bases; unmatched junction nucleotides: 6. The CDR3 loop spans 12 amino acids. Here the CDR3 reads CASSSGTGTQHF. CDR3 DNA sequence: TGTGCCAGTAGCTCCGGGACAGGAACCCAGCATTTT.

In its sample, this clonotype was seen a few times. The gene calls are TRBV6-4 and TRBJ2-3; 7 bases match TRBD1. Germline CDR1 and CDR2: MRHNA and SNTAGT. V gave up 5 bases and J gave up 0 bases; unmatched junction bases: 20. The CDR3 length is 20 residues. CDR3 loop: CASSPGTGTAPLSSTDTQYF. The CDR3 bases are TGTGCCAGCAGTCCGGGGACCGGGACAGCGCCACTCTCTAGCACAGATACGCAGTATTTT.

By sample fraction, this clonotype is medium-sized. The chain joins TRBV6-2 or TRBV6-3 to TRBJ2-1, with 11 bases lining up with TRBD2. The CDR3 is made up of 16 amino acids. Germline V gives CDR1 MNHEY, CDR2 SVGEGT. The V gene end was trimmed by 2 bases and the J gene end by 7 bases; junction bases not matched to a gene: 7. This CDR3 reads CASSYLLAGDWNEQFF. The CDR3 nucleotides read TGTGCCAGCAGTTACCTACTAGCGGGGGATTGGAATGAGCAGTTCTTC.

By sample fraction, this clonotype is medium-sized. The V and J genes are TRBV29-1 and TRBJ1-1; D unresolved. The V end was cut by 4 bases, the J end by 4 bases, with 13 bases between. In germline, CDR1 is SQVTM, CDR2 ANQGSEA. This CDR3 comprises 13 residues. CDR3 nucleotides: TGCAGCGTTGTTGAGTGGGAGGGCACTGAAGCTTTCTTT. It specifies CSVVEWEGTEAFF. Full variable domain (remainder filled in from reference TRBV29-1 and TRBJ1-1): SAVISQKPSRDICQRGTSLTIQCQVDSQVTMMFWYRQQPGQSLTLIATANQGSEATYESGFVIDKFPISRPNLTFSTLTVSNMSPEDSSIYLCSVVEWEGTEAFFGQGTRLTVV.

Regarding this clonotype: A read error may explain this, as a much larger clone is one base away. The chain links TRBV4-3 to TRBJ1-3; 8 bases are shared with TRBD1. Germline lookup yields CDR1 LGHNA and CDR2 YSLEER. The CDR3 length is 15 residues. The chain's CDR3 is CDSSQGTGNGNTIYF. The CDR3 region has the DNA TGCGACAGCAGCCAAGGGACAGGCAATGGAAACACCATATATTTT.

By share, this clonotype ranks as medium-sized. The chain employs TRBV18 and TRBJ1-3; D remains ambiguous. Germline loops: CDR1 KGHSH, CDR2 LQKENI. This CDR3 is built from 15 residues. V was trimmed by 3 bases and J by 3 bases, leaving 12 bases between them. CDR3 region: CASSPLGFLGNTIYF. CDR3 sequence (DNA): TGTGCCAGCTCACCGCTTGGGTTTCTTGGAAACACCATATATTTT.

The chain is built from TRBV7-9 and TRBJ1-2; maybe TRBD1 (5 bases). The CDR3 consists of 15 residues. V was cut by 0 bases and J by 3 bases, with 11 bases left in between. Per the germline V gene, CDR1 is SEHNR and CDR2 is FQNEAQ (reference sequence). The CDR3 loop reads CASSLASAGYYGYTF. For the CDR3, the DNA is TGTGCCAGCAGCTTAGCATCGGCAGGGTACTATGGCTACACCTTC.

This clonotype was seen only once. The chain is built from TRBV20-1 and TRBJ1-2, with 7 bases matching TRBD1. Germline-derived CDR1 and CDR2 are DFQATT and SNEGSKA (reference sequence). V gave up 0 bases and J gave up 2 bases; unmatched junction bases: 3. This CDR3 comprises 14 residues. DNA of the CDR3: TGCAGTGCTAGAGATACAGGGGCAAACTATGGCTACACCTTC. This encodes CSARDTGANYGYTF.